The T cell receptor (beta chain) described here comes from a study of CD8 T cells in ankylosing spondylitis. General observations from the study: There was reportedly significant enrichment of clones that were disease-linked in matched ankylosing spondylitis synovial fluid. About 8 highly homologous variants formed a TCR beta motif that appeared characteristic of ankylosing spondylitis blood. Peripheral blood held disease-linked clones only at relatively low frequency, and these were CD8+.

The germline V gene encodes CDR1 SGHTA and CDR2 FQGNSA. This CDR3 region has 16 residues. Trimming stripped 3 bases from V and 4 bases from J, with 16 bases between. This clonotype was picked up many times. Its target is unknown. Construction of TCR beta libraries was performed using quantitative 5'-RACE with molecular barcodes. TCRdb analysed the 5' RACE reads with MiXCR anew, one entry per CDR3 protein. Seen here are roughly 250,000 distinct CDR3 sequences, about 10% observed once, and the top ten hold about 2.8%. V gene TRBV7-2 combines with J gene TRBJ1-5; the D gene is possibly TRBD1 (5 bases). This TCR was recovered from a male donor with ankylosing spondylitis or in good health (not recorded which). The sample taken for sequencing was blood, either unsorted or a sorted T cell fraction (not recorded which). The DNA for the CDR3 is TGTGCCAGCAGCTTCTCCGGGACGGATACTAATCAGCCCCAGCATTTT. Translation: CASSFSGTDTNQPQHF.